This TCR beta chain is from a study of blood T cell repertoires in COVID-19. For the study at large: The samples span acute and convalescent COVID-19 from the United States, Italy and Spain. The analysed material was cDNA or gDNA that came from T cells, B-cell-depleted T cells, or PBMCs.

Measured with immunoSEQ multiplex PCR; TCRdb has only the in-frame clones, and not every one. The top ten hold around 4.6% of the sample, which has about 160,000 clones, just under 95% seen once. Germline assignment: CDR1 LGHDT and CDR2 YNNKEL (reference sequence). Trimming removed 4 bases at V and 7 bases at J, with 19 bases between. The CDR3 contains 16 residues. The TCR sequence derives from a woman aged 45-59 years with acute or convalescent COVID-19. V and J are TRBV3-1 (or the pseudogene TRBV3-2) and TRBJ1-4; no clear D gene. Sequenced sample: peripheral blood. The CDR3 protein is CASSLGFGEYSEKLFF. The CDR3 region has the DNA TGTGCCAGCAGCCTAGGTTTTGGGGAGTATTCTGAAAAACTGTTTTTT.